The clone carrying this T cell receptor beta chain came up many times. Germline CDR1 reads SGDLS; CDR2 reads YYNGEE. With 0 bases removed from V and 5 bases from J, the gap between germline ends came to 15 bases. The length of the CDR3 is 16 residues. PCR was performed a second time for about 7 to 12 cycles using a sample-barcoded 5' primer and a J-beta primer mix. Via MiXCR, TCRdb re-called the 5' RACE reads, giving one row per CDR3 protein. The data show about 640,000 distinct CDR3 sequences, approximately 30% seen once. The data were obtained in a study of blood T cells in healthy people across ages.

This sequence joins TRBV9 and TRBJ2-1; D may be TRBD1 or TRBD2 (6 bases each). This receptor was taken from a woman at least 80 years old in good health. The sequencing input was blood. CDR3 sequence (DNA): TGTGCCAGCAGCGTAGTGTCCGGGGGCTCACACAATGAGCAGTTCTTC. Its translation: CASSVVSGGSHNEQFF. Filled out from reference TRBV9 and TRBJ2-1, the complete variable domain reads DSGVTQTPKHLITATGQRVTLRCSPRSGDLSVYWYQQSLDQGLQFLIQYYNGEERAKGNILERFSAQQFPDLHSELNLSSLELGDSALYFCASSVVSGGSHNEQFFGPGTRLTVL.